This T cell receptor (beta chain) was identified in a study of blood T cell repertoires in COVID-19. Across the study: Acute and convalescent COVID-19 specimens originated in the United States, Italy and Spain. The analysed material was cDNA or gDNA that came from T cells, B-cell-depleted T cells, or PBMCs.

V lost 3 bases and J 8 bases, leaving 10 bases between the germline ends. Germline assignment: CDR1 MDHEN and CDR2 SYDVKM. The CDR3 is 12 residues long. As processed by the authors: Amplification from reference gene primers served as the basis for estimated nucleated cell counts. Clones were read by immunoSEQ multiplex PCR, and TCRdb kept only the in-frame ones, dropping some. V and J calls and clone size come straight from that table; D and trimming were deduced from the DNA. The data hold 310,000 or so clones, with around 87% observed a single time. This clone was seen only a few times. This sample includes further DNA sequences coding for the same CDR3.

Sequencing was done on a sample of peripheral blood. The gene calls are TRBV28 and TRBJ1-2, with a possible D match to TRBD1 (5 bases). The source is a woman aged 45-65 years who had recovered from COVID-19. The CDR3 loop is CASSFRGGGYTF. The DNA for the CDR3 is TGTGCCAGCAGTTTCCGGGGGGGAGGCTACACCTTC.